The entry that follows covers one T cell receptor (beta chain) sequence. The data are from a study of CD8+ T cells in alopecia areata. The CDR3 totals 15 residues. Between the trimmed V and J ends, which lost 0 bases and 0 bases, there was a span of 9 bases. Germline assignment: CDR1 LNHNV and CDR2 YYDKDF (reference sequence). This sample's treatment: oral pan-JAK inhibitor, 5-10 mg twice daily. Following extraction, RNA underwent reverse transcription to cDNA, which served as the sequencing template. TCRdb's copy holds only in-frame clones and misses some; the assay was immunoSEQ multiplex PCR. The sample gives about 140,000 clones, more than 85% of which show up once; roughly 13% is in the top ten.

The chain joins TRBV15 to TRBJ2-7; tentatively, D is TRBD2 (5 bases). The receptor comes from a human donor with alopecia areata. The sample was CD8+ T cells sorted from blood, taken at week 4, from a patient treated with tofacitinib. The CDR3 bases are TGTGCCACCAGCAGAGAGCGGGCCCTCTCCTACGAGCAGTACTTC. Its protein is CATSRERALSYEQYF.